This TCR beta chain was sequenced for a study of metastatic and nonmetastatic thyroid tumors. Until they underwent thyroid surgery, no patient had received any treatment. CDR3 length: 15 amino acids. CDR1 is SNHLY and CDR2 is FYNNEI in the germline V gene. Comments on this clone: Relative to the germline gene, one junction end is altered; a read error may explain this.

TCRdb re-called the PCR reads with MiXCR. The repertoire holds several thousand clones, with about 20% as singletons. Sequencing was performed on adjacent normal tissue. The receptor comes from a female donor with papillary thyroid cancer or a benign thyroid nodule (not recorded which). Some clones in this sample may be carry-over from other donors' samples. The chain has TRBV2 and TRBJ1-4; D is uncertain. The CDR3 DNA is TGTGCTAGCAGTCCGGTGAGAGGCGTACTTGAAAAACTGTTTTTT. Its protein product is CASSPVRGVLEKLFF.